This TCR beta chain came from a study of post-analysis software for immune sequencing data. Study background: Patients had relapsing-remitting, secondary progressive or progressive-relapsing multiple sclerosis; some lacked subtype.

Findings and caveats of the study: A significant reduction in normalized Chao1 diversity was observed in multiple sclerosis patients versus controls. Clustering by F measure revealed strong co-clustering among samples prepared together in one batch.

Note on this clonotype: Antigen unknown.

TCR beta cDNA libraries had unique molecular identifiers. Input amounts of roughly 0.85 to 11 million T cells were used. These gave about 500,000 cDNA molecules, so each molecule approximated one T cell. TCRdb re-called the PCR reads through MiXCR, storing one row per CDR3 protein. The repertoire has just over 250,000 distinct CDR3 sequences, about 40% of them found once; the top ten carry 4% to 5.5%. The sequenced sample was blood. This sequence was found in a girl between 10 and 17 years old with multiple sclerosis.

The CDR3 reads CSAAVDTIYF. The CDR3 nucleotides read TGCAGCGCCGCGGTGGACACCATATATTTT. The rearrangement uses TRBV29-1 and TRBJ1-3; D is ambiguous. Germline V gene lookup returns CDR1 SQVTM and CDR2 ANQGSEA. Trimming removed 7 bases from V and 8 bases from J, with 9 bases in between. The CDR3 has 10 amino acids.